Each of the 7 T cell receptor beta chains below was sequenced from the same sample in a study of T-cell memory formation after mild COVID-19. Each CDR3 protein gets one entry after TCRdb re-called the 5' RACE reads with MiXCR. In the table there are about 400,000 distinct CDR3 sequences, approximately 14% of which are singletons. The sequenced sample was PBMCs or a T cell subset sorted from them (not recorded which). Source of these receptors: a man between 18 and 35 years old who had mild COVID-19 (a few samples of this study predate the infection). Cell type and time point are not known.

This clonotype was detected only a few times. The rearrangement uses TRBV5-5 and TRBJ2-1; D gene uncertain. CDR3 length: 16 residues. Germline loops: CDR1 SGHKS, CDR2 YYEKEE (reference sequence). Trimming took 0 bases from V and 0 from J, leaving 10 bases between them. The CDR3 spells CASSLVVGPSYNEQFF. The CDR3 DNA is TGTGCCAGCAGCTTGGTCGTGGGCCCCTCCTACAATGAGCAGTTCTTC.

In this sample, this clonotype turned up many times. The J gene is TRBJ2-1, the V gene TRBV11-1; possible D gene TRBD1, 6 bases. CDR3 length equals 16 residues. Per the germline V gene, CDR1 is SGHAT and CDR2 is FQDESV (reference sequence). The V end was cut by 3 bases, the J end by 1 base, with 13 bases between. DNA for the CDR3: TGTGCCAGCAGCTTGGATCCCGGGACATCCTACAATGAGCAGTTCTTC. Translating it yields CASSLDPGTSYNEQFF.

V is TRBV7-8 and J is TRBJ2-3; 8 nucleotides line up with TRBD1. The CDR3 contains 16 residues. The V and J ends lost 5 bases and 0 bases, in that order; junction bases with no gene match: 7. Per the germline V gene, CDR1 is SGHVS and CDR2 is FQNEAQ. This CDR3 is CASSLWTGSSTDTQYF. The DNA for the CDR3 is TGTGCCAGCAGCCTGTGGACAGGGAGTAGCACAGATACGCAGTATTTT.

The V call is TRBV2, the J call TRBJ2-7, with a possible D match to TRBD1 (6 bases). Trimming removed 3 bases at V and 6 bases at J, with 12 bases between. This CDR3 comprises 13 residues. Per the germline V gene, CDR1 is SNHLY and CDR2 is FYNNEI. As DNA, the CDR3 is TGTGCCAGCAGTGATCGTACAGGGATCGAGCAGTACTTC. It specifies CASSDRTGIEQYF.

This clonotype was counted only a few times. This rearrangement joins TRBV5-6 to TRBJ2-7; TRBD2 aligns across 7 bases. The J segment lost 5 bases and the V segment lost 4 bases, leaving 6 bases of the junction unmatched. Germline loops: CDR1 SGHDT, CDR2 YYEEEE. CDR3 length: 13 residues. The CDR3 protein is CASSPFGLDEQYF. CDR3 DNA sequence: TGTGCCAGCAGCCCATTTGGACTAGACGAGCAGTACTTC.

About this clonotype itself: Given a much more abundant clone one base away, this may be a read error. CDR3 coding DNA: TGTGCCAGCAGCCGGGGGTCCAATGAGCAGTTCTTC. Its translation: CASSRGSNEQFF. This chain uses TRBV3-1 with TRBJ2-1; D assignment may be TRBD1 or TRBD2 (5 bases each). Germline CDR1 is LGHDT and CDR2 is YNNKEL (reference sequence). V was shortened by 4 bases and J by 6 bases, with 7 bases between the two germline ends. The CDR3 loop spans 12 amino acids.

This clonotype has just a few counts. CDR3 DNA sequence: TGTGCCAGCAGCTTAGAGTCTAGGAGCACAGATACGCAGTATTTT. The encoded protein is CASSLESRSTDTQYF. The rearrangement links TRBV7-6 to TRBJ2-3; D call uncertain. The CDR3 totals 15 residues. In germline, CDR1 is SGHVS, CDR2 FNYEAQ. Trimming took off 1 base at V and 0 bases at J, with 8 bases between the two ends.